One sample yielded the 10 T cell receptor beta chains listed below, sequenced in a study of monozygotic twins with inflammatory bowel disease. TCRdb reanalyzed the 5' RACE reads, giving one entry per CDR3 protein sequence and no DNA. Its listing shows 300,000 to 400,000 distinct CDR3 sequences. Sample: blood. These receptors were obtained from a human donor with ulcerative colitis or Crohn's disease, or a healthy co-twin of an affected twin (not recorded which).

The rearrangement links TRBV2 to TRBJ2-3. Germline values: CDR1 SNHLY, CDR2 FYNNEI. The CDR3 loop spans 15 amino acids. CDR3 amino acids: CASTEKGWFPDTQYF.

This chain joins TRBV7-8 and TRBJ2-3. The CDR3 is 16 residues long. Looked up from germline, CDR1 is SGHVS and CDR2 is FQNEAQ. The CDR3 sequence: CASSPFSLRGTDTQYF.

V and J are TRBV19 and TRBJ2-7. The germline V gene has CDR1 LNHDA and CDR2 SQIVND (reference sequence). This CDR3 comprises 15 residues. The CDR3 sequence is CASSPRTGDTYEQYF. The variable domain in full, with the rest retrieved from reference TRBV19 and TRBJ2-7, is DGGITQSPKYLFRKEGQNVTLSCEQNLNHDAMYWYRQDPGQGLRLIYYSQIVNDFQKGDIAEGYSVSREKKESFPLTVTSAQKNPTAFYLCASSPRTGDTYEQYFGPGTRLTVT.

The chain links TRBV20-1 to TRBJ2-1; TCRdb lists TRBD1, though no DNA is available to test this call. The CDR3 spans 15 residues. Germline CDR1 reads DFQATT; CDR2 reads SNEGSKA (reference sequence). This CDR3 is CSARYPGQGPNEQFF.

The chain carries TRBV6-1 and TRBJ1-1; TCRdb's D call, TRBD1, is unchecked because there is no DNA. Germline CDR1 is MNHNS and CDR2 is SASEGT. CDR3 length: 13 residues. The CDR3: CATGTKVNTEAFF.

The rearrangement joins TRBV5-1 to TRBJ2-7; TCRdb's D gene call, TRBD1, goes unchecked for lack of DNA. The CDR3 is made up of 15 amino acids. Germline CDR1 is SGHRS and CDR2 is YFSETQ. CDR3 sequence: CASSARPGHDYEQYF.

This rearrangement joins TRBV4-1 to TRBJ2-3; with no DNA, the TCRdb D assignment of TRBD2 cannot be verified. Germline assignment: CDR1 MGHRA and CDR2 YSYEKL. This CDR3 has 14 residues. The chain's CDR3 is CASRSGGSPDTQYF.

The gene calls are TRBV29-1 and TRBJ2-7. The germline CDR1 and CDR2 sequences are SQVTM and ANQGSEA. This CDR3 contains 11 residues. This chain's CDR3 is CSVGGAGEQYF.

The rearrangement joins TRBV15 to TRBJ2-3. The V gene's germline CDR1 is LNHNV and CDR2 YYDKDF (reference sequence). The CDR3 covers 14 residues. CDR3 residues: CATSTGSSTDTQYF.

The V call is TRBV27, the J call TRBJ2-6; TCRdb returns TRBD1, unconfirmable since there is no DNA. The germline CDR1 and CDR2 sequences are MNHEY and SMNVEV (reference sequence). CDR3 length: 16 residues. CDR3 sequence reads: CASRITGFSGANVLTF.